The rows below give T cell receptor beta chains drawn from one sample of a study of human T cells and chemical hapten exposure. MiXCR, applied by TCRdb to the RACE reads, yields one record per CDR3 protein. The data show approximately 84,000 distinct CDR3 sequences, with 11% seen just once and 1.6% held by the top ten. The specimen comprised whole blood, sampled in connection with sensitization to the hapten diphenylcyclopropenone (DPC). The receptor set was obtained from a man between 18 and 35 years old with alopecia areata. Some clones in this sample may be carry-over from other donors' samples. CDR3s include the opening cysteine and the closing phenylalanine or tryptophan. A D gene is named only where the DNA matches it firmly. Not all rows give a size; the values are once, few, many and, for expanded clones, a class.

TRBV11-2	.	.	TRBJ1-6	CASSLGRAVDSSPLHF	TGTGCCAGCAGCTTAGGTAGGGCGGTGGACAGCTCACCCCTCCACTTT
TRBV11-3	few	TRBD1	TRBJ1-1	CASSGQGLNTEAFF	TGTGCCAGCAGCGGACAGGGATTGAACACTGAAGCTTTCTTT
TRBV29-1	.	.	TRBJ1-1	CSATVGNTEAFF	TGCAGCGCCACTGTGGGGAACACTGAAGCTTTCTTT
TRBV12-3/TRBV12-4	.	TRBD1	TRBJ2-1	CASSPGQANEQFF	TGTGCCAGCAGTCCCGGACAGGCCAATGAGCAGTTCTTC
TRBV12-3/TRBV12-4	.	.	TRBJ1-4	CASSLWGLEKLFF	TGTGCCAGCAGTTTATGGGGACTGGAAAAACTGTTTTTT
TRBV6-6	many	.	TRBJ1-1	CASSYRGGRQTEAFF	TGTGCCAGCAGTTACCGAGGAGGGCGGCAAACTGAAGCTTTCTTT
TRBV6-1	.	TRBD1	TRBJ2-2	CASSDPGQRPIPNTGELFF	TGTGCCAGCAGTGACCCGGGACAGCGACCGATTCCGAACACCGGGGAGCTGTTTTTT
TRBV6-2/TRBV6-3	many	.	TRBJ2-5	CANWGKTQYF	TGTGCCAACTGGGGGAAAACCCAGTACTTC
TRBV11-2	few	.	TRBJ2-3	CASSIGTSKDTQYF	TGTGCCAGCAGCATCGGGACATCCAAGGATACGCAGTATTTT
TRBV4-2	few	TRBD2	TRBJ2-5	CASSQEASGGPLQETQYF	TGTGCCAGCAGCCAAGAAGCTAGCGGGGGGCCACTCCAAGAGACCCAGTACTTC
TRBV20-1	many	.	TRBJ1-1	CSARFRDTEAFF	TGCAGTGCTAGATTTCGGGACACTGAAGCTTTCTTT
TRBV24-1	few	.	TRBJ2-2	CATSNAGAEWDGELFF	TGTGCCACCAGTAACGCGGGGGCAGAGTGGGACGGGGAGCTGTTTTTT
TRBV4-3	many	.	TRBJ2-7	CASSQGPEQYF	TGCGCCAGCAGCCAAGGGCCCGAGCAGTACTTC
TRBV6-2/TRBV6-3	few	.	TRBJ2-7	CASGGPSDEQYF	TGTGCCAGCGGGGGGCCCTCCGACGAGCAGTACTTC
TRBV5-1	many	.	TRBJ2-2	CASSRLGPNTGELFF	TGCGCCAGCAGCCGCCTGGGCCCCAACACCGGGGAGCTGTTTTTT
TRBV5-1	many	.	TRBJ2-3	CASRMEGDTDTQYF	TGCGCCAGCAGGATGGAGGGTGACACAGATACGCAGTATTTT
TRBV12-2	.	.	TRBJ1-5	CASPDYGDTRLYQPQHF	TGTGCAAGTCCCGACTACGGGGACACCCGGTTGTATCAGCCCCAGCATTTT
TRBV6-4	many	.	TRBJ2-3	CASSPQGEDTQYF	TGTGCCAGCAGTCCACAGGGAGAAGATACGCAGTATTTT
TRBV29-1	few	TRBD1	TRBJ1-6	CSAAGQTNNSPLHF	TGCAGCGCCGCGGGACAGACGAATAATTCACCCCTCCACTTT
TRBV27	many	TRBD2	TRBJ2-1	CASSFLSRGGNEQFF	TGTGCCAGCAGTTTTCTCAGCCGGGGGGGCAATGAGCAGTTCTTC
TRBV6-5	few	.	TRBJ1-2	CASSYSPRANYGYTF	TGTGCCAGCAGTTACTCTCCGAGGGCGAACTATGGCTACACCTTC
TRBV7-8	many	.	TRBJ1-1	CASSLAGQNTEAFF	TGTGCCAGCAGCTTAGCTGGACAAAACACTGAAGCTTTCTTT
TRBV7-3	.	.	TRBJ2-2	CASSLNRDTGELFF	TGTGCCAGCAGCCTAAATAGGGACACCGGGGAGCTGTTTTTT
TRBV28	few	.	TRBJ2-7	CASSTPYEQYF	TGTGCCAGCAGTACCCCCTACGAGCAGTACTTC
TRBV19	.	TRBD1	TRBJ2-7	CASSTGRWDRPYEQYF	TGTGCCAGTAGTACTGGCCGTTGGGACAGGCCCTACGAGCAGTACTTC
TRBV20-1	few	TRBD1	TRBJ1-4	CSAIRPGQGTEKLFF	TGCAGTGCCATCCGTCCCGGACAGGGGACTGAAAAACTGTTTTTT
TRBV3-1	few	.	TRBJ1-5	CASSQGGAMGQPQHF	TGTGCCAGCAGCCAAGGAGGAGCCATGGGTCAGCCCCAGCATTTT
TRBV5-1	few	.	TRBJ1-1	CASSLISMNTEAFF	TGCGCCAGCAGCTTGATATCCATGAACACTGAAGCTTTCTTT
TRBV4-1	.	.	TRBJ2-1	CASSQSWGNEQFF	TGCGCCAGCAGCCAGTCATGGGGGAATGAGCAGTTCTTC
TRBV20-1	many	.	TRBJ1-5	CSARDHLYSNQPQHF	TGCAGTGCTAGAGATCATCTGTATAGCAATCAGCCCCAGCATTTT
TRBV4-1	few	.	TRBJ1-1	CASSQPWNTEAFF	TGCGCCAGCAGCCAACCTTGGAACACTGAAGCTTTCTTT
TRBV7-9	.	.	TRBJ2-1	CASSLLGHSGLFF	TGTGCCAGCAGCCTCTTGGGACATTCTGGACTGTTCTTC
TRBV14	many	.	TRBJ2-5	CASSQGTVTETQYF	TGTGCCAGCAGCCAAGGAACCGTCACAGAGACCCAGTACTTC
TRBV11-2	.	.	TRBJ2-7	CASSPSPYEQYF	TGTGCCAGCAGCCCGAGCCCCTACGAGCAGTACTTC
TRBV7-6	many	TRBD1	TRBJ2-3	CASSPVRTGISADTQYF	TGTGCCAGCAGCCCTGTTCGGACAGGGATCTCCGCAGATACGCAGTATTTT
TRBV11-2	.	.	TRBJ1-2	CASSPPTGRMYGYTF	TGTGCCAGCAGCCCCCCTACGGGACGGATGTATGGCTACACCTTC
TRBV10-3	.	.	TRBJ1-1	CAINRVMNTEAFF	TGTGCCATCAATCGGGTAATGAACACTGAAGCTTTCTTT
TRBV27	.	TRBD1	TRBJ2-3	CASSGTGGWNTQYF	TGTGCCAGCAGTGGGACAGGGGGCTGGAATACGCAGTATTTT
TRBV6-1	.	.	TRBJ1-6	CASAVDSDFSPPHF	TGTGCCAGCGCCGTTGACAGCGATTTCTCACCCCCCCACTTT
TRBV7-9	.	.	TRBJ2-5	CASSLAPDKDF	TGTGCCAGCAGCTTAGCCCCCGACAAGGACTTC
TRBV7-2	few	.	TRBJ2-1	CASSLAFVTYNEQFF	TGTGCCAGCAGCTTAGCGTTTGTTACCTACAATGAGCAGTTCTTC
TRBV12-3/TRBV12-4	many	TRBD1	TRBJ1-4	CASSPTGGRGEKLFF	TGTGCCAGCAGTCCGACAGGGGGAAGGGGTGAAAAACTGTTTTTT
TRBV28	few	.	TRBJ1-1	CASNRPMGQAFF	TGTGCCAGCAACCGTCCTATGGGCCAAGCTTTCTTT
TRBV15	.	TRBD2	TRBJ2-3	CATSKGLAEDTQYF	TGTGCCACCAGCAAAGGACTAGCGGAAGATACGCAGTATTTT
TRBV20-1	few	.	TRBJ1-5	CSAKKGGQPQHF	TGCAGTGCCAAGAAAGGGGGTCAGCCCCAGCATTTT
TRBV10-3	many	.	TRBJ2-5	CAISGQDQETQYF	TGTGCCATCAGTGGACAGGATCAAGAGACCCAGTACTTC
TRBV6-6	many	TRBD1	TRBJ1-4	CASSYGTGSEKLFF	TGTGCCAGCAGTTACGGGACAGGGTCTGAAAAACTGTTTTTT
TRBV12-3/TRBV12-4	few	TRBD1	TRBJ2-1	CASSSGTGDVNEQFF	TGTGCCAGCAGTTCCGGGACAGGGGACGTCAATGAGCAGTTCTTC